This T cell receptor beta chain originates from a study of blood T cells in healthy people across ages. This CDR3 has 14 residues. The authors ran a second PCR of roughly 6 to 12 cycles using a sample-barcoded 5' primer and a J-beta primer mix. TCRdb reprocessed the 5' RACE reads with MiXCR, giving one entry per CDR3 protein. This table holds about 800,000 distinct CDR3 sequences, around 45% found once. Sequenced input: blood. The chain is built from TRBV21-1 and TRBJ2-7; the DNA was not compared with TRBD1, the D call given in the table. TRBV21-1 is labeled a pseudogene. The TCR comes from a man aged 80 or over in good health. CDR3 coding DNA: TGTGCCAGCAGAAGTGGACAAAGGTTCTACGAGCAGTACTTC. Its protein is CASRSGQRFYEQYF.